A single sample gave rise to the 3 T cell receptor beta chains below, sequenced in a study of T cell responses to AZD1222 COVID-19 vaccine. The assay was immunoSEQ multiplex PCR, and TCRdb's table has in-frame clones only and misses some. The table has approximately 82,000 clones, around 83% seen once. The material was peripheral blood, obtained on day 0 of AZD1222 vaccination. The receptors were gathered from an adult in good health.

J is TRBJ1-2 and V is TRBV9; 9 bases line up with TRBD1. Germline CDR1 is SGDLS and CDR2 is YYNGEE. The CDR3 runs to 14 residues. V shed 4 bases and J 4 bases; nucleotides not matched to a gene: 5. The CDR3 nucleotides are TGTGCCAGCAGCAATACAGGGGGCGCCTATGGCTACACCTTC. It is translated as CASSNTGGAYGYTF.

The chain carries TRBV6-5 and TRBJ1-3; no definite D call. Trimming took 7 bases from V and 0 from J, leaving 13 bases between them. The CDR3 covers 15 residues. CDR1 MNHEY and CDR2 SVGAGI come from the germline V gene. Here the CDR3 reads CASKPREISGNTIYF. CDR3 nucleotide sequence: TGTGCCAGCAAGCCCCGAGAGATCTCTGGAAACACCATATATTTT.

The rearrangement uses TRBV28 and TRBJ1-2; D not certain. The ends were cut back, 6 bases at V and 5 bases at J, with 13 bases in the middle. The CDR3 runs 13 residues. Germline CDR1 reads MDHEN; CDR2 reads SYDVKM. The CDR3 coding sequence is TGTGCCAGCAGCCAAACGGTCACGTATGGCTACACCTTC. It specifies CASSQTVTYGYTF.